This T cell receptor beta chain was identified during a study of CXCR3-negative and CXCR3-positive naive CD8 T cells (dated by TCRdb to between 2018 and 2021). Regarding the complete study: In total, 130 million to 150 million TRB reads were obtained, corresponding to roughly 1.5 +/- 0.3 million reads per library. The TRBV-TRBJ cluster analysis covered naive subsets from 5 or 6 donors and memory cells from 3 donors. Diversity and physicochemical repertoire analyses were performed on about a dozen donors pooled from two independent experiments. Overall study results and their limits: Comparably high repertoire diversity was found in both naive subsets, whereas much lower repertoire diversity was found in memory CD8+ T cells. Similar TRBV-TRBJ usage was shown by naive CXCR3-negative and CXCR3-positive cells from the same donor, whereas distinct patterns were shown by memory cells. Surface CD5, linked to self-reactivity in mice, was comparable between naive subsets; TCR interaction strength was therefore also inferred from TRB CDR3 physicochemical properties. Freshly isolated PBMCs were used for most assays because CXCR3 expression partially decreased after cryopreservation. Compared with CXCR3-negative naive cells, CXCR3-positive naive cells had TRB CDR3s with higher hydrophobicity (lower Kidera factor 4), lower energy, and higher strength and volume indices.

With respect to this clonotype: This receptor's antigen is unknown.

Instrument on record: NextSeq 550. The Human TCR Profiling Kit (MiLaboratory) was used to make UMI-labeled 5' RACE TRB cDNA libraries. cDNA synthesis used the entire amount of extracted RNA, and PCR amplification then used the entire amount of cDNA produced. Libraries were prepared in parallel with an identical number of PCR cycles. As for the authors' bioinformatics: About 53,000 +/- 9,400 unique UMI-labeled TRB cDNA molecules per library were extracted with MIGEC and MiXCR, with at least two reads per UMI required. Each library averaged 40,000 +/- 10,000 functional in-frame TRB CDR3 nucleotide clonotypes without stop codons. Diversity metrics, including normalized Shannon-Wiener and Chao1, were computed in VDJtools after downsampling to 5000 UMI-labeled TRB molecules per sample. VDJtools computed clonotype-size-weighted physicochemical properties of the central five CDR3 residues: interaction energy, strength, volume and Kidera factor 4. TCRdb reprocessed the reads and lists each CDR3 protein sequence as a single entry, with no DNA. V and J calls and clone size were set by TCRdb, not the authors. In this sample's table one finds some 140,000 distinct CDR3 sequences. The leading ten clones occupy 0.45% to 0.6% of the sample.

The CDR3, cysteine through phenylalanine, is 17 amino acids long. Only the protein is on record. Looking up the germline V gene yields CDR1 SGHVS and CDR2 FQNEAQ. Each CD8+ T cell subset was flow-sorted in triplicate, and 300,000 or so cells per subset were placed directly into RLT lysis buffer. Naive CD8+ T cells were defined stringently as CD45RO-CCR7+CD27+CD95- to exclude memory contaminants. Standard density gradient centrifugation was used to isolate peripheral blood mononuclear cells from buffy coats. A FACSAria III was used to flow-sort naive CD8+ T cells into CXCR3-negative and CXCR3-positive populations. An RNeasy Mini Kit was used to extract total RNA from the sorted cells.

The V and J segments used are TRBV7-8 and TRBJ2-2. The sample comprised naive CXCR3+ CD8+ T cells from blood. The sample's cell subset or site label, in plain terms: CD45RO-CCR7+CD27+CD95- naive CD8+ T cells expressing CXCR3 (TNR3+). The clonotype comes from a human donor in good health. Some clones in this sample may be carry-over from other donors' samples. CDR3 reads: CASSPISVRINTGELFF.